The 30 T cell receptor beta chains in this list originate from one sample, sequenced in a study of radiation and T cells in renal cell carcinoma. This sample's time point: baseline pretreatment blood. Treatment given: 15 Gy SBRT to primary tumor, nephrectomy 4 weeks later. Produced via immunoSEQ multiplex PCR; TCRdb's table is partial and in-frame only. The sample contains more than 140,000 clones, approximately 87% of which appear only once. Source: blood, taken from a patient whose treatment included radiotherapy and nephrectomy. These receptors were collected from a woman in her forties or fifties with renal cell carcinoma.

The chain links TRBV2 to TRBJ1-1; TRBD1 matches at 7 bases. V lost 6 bases to trimming and J lost 0 bases; unmatched junction nucleotides: 4. Germline V gene data show CDR1 as SNHLY and CDR2 as FYNNEI. The CDR3 runs 14 residues. CDR3 residues: CASRGQSMNTEAFF. CDR3 nucleotide sequence: TGTGCCAGCAGGGGACAGTCCATGAACACTGAAGCTTTCTTT.

The rearrangement uses TRBV11-2 and TRBJ2-2; D is uncertain. This CDR3 has 13 amino acids. CDR1 SGHAT and CDR2 FQNNGV come from the germline V gene. Trimming removed 5 bases at V and 7 bases at J, with 11 bases between. The CDR3 nucleotides are TGTGCCAGCAGCCCAGAGGTTAGCGGGGAGCTGTTTTTT. Its protein is CASSPEVSGELFF.

The chain joins TRBV5-1 to TRBJ2-7; a weak D match, TRBD1 (6 bases). Looked up from germline, CDR1 is SGHRS and CDR2 is YFSETQ. This CDR3 has 14 amino acids. Between the trimmed V and J ends, which lost 4 bases and 3 bases, there was a span of 14 bases. The DNA for the CDR3 is TGCGCCAGCAGCCCCGGGACATACGACTACGAGCAGTACTTC. Protein: CASSPGTYDYEQYF. The whole variable domain, remainder taken from reference TRBV5-1 and TRBJ2-7, is KAGVTQTPRYLIKTRGQQVTLSCSPISGHRSVSWYQQTPGQGLQFLFEYFSETQRNKGNFPGRFSGRQFSNSRSEMNVSTLELGDSALYLCASSPGTYDYEQYFGPGTRLTVT.

The chain couples TRBV18 to TRBJ2-1; no clear D. Deletions cut 3 bases from V and 5 bases from J, with 11 bases between. The CDR3 is 14 residues long. Germline values: CDR1 KGHSH, CDR2 LQKENI. The CDR3 nucleotides read TGTGCCAGCTCACCTCTTATAGAGCACAATGAGCAGTTCTTC. It specifies CASSPLIEHNEQFF.

This chain's CDR3 is CASSEPNTEAFF. The CDR3 coding sequence is TGCGCCAGCAGTGAACCGAACACTGAAGCTTTCTTT. This chain joins TRBV10-1 and TRBJ1-1; D gene ambiguous. This CDR3 is built from 12 residues. Germline CDR1 and CDR2: WNHNN and SYGVQD (reference sequence). V lost 3 bases and J 1 base, leaving 3 bases between the germline ends.

The rearrangement uses TRBV5-1 and TRBJ1-2; 11 bases agree with TRBD1. Trimming took 3 bases from V and 4 from J; bases not matched to a gene: 11. The germline V gene encodes CDR1 SGHRS and CDR2 YFSETQ. This CDR3 spans 17 amino acids. The CDR3 is CASSSAGQGVFSYGYTF. CDR3 DNA: TGCGCCAGCAGCTCCGCGGGACAGGGGGTTTTTAGCTATGGCTACACCTTC.

DNA of the CDR3: TGTGCCAGTAGTATAGTAAGCGGGGGTGGTGACTGGGCCAACGTCCTGACTTTC. It specifies CASSIVSGGGDWANVLTF. This rearrangement joins TRBV19 to TRBJ2-6, with 8 nucleotides matching TRBD2. V gave up 1 base and J gave up 5 bases; unmatched junction bases: 10. Germline V lookup: CDR1 LNHDA, CDR2 SQIVND (reference sequence). The CDR3 has 18 residues.

The gene calls are TRBV5-1 and TRBJ2-3; the D call may be TRBD1 or TRBD2 (5 bases each). Between the trimmed V and J ends, which lost 0 bases and 6 bases, there was a span of 11 bases. CDR3 size: 14 residues. CDR1 SGHRS and CDR2 YFSETQ come from the germline V gene. CDR3 DNA: TGCGCCAGCAGCTTGGGAGGGACGGGGGATACGCAGTATTTT. Translated: CASSLGGTGDTQYF.

This sequence joins TRBV30 and TRBJ2-3; D gene unclear. The length of the CDR3 is 13 residues. Trimming took off 0 bases at V and 0 bases at J, with 4 bases between the two ends. Germline V lookup: CDR1 GTSNPN, CDR2 SVGIG (reference sequence). The CDR3 spells CAWSVVSTDTQYF. DNA for the CDR3: TGTGCCTGGAGTGTAGTTAGCACAGATACGCAGTATTTT.

Worth noting for this clone: This sample also contains other DNA sequences that code for the same CDR3. This rearrangement joins TRBV6-5 to TRBJ1-6, with D hard to call. This CDR3 spans 14 amino acids. Germline V gene sequence: CDR1 MNHEY, CDR2 SVGAGI. Trimming removed 6 bases from V and 5 bases from J, with 11 bases in between. The CDR3 region has the DNA TGTGCCAGCAGCCGAGGAGGGAATAATTCACCCCTCCACTTT. It yields the protein CASSRGGNNSPLHF.

This clone has only one observation. V gene TRBV28 combines with J gene TRBJ2-7, with D maybe TRBD1 (6 bases). Germline CDR1 MDHEN, CDR2 SYDVKM. The V gene lost 5 bases and the J gene lost 3 bases, with 8 bases spanning the gap. The length of the CDR3 is 12 residues. The CDR3 loop is CASSLDSYEQYF. For the CDR3, the DNA is TGTGCCAGCAGTCTGGACAGCTACGAGCAGTACTTC.

The rearrangement uses TRBV7-9 and TRBJ1-2; 9 bases agree with TRBD1. The junction had 2 bases not matched to a gene; V was cut back by 8 bases and J by 4 bases. This CDR3 has 12 residues. Germline V CDR1 and CDR2: SEHNR, FQNEAQ (reference sequence). The CDR3 spells CASRDRAYGYTF. The CDR3 DNA sequence: TGTGCCAGCCGGGACAGGGCCTATGGCTACACCTTC.

The chain links TRBV5-1 to TRBJ1-4; D remains ambiguous. V was shortened by 0 bases and J by 0 bases, with 6 bases between the two germline ends. The germline V gene encodes CDR1 SGHRS and CDR2 YFSETQ. This CDR3 comprises 15 residues. The CDR3 DNA reads as TGCGCCAGCAGCTTGGTAGGGTCAACTAATGAAAAACTGTTTTTT. Amino acids: CASSLVGSTNEKLFF.

The CDR3 DNA reads TGTGCCTGGAGTACTGGTCTTACTACAGATACGCAGTATTTT. Its translation: CAWSTGLTTDTQYF. The chain couples TRBV30 to TRBJ2-3, with D unclear. V was shortened by 2 bases and J by 3 bases, with 12 bases between the two germline ends. Germline CDR1 is GTSNPN and CDR2 is SVGIG (reference sequence). This CDR3 is built from 14 residues. The variable domain in full, with the rest retrieved from reference TRBV30 and TRBJ2-3, is SQTIHQWPATLVQPVGSPLSLECTVEGTSNPNLYWYRQAAGRGLQLLFYSVGIGQISSEVPQNLSASRPQDRQFILSSKKLLLSDSGFYLCAWSTGLTTDTQYFGPGTRLTVL.

Only a few counts were recorded for this clone. The chain is built from TRBV2 and TRBJ2-7; D unresolved. This CDR3 spans 13 amino acids. Trimming pared 4 bases from V and 7 bases from J, leaving 14 bases between. From germline, CDR1 is SNHLY and CDR2 FYNNEI. CDR3 region: CASSADRSGEQYF. The DNA for the CDR3 is TGTGCCAGCAGTGCTGATCGTTCTGGAGAGCAGTACTTC.

The chain couples TRBV5-1 to TRBJ2-7; 8 bases align to TRBD2. V lost 4 bases and J lost 3; bases outside the gene matches: 6. Per the germline V gene, CDR1 is SGHRS and CDR2 is YFSETQ. The CDR3 extends over 14 amino acids. The CDR3 DNA is TGCGCCAGCAGCCGTGGCGGGGGGATCTACGAGCAGTACTTC. Amino acids: CASSRGGGIYEQYF. Together with reference TRBV5-1 and TRBJ2-7, the CDR3 gives the full variable domain: KAGVTQTPRYLIKTRGQQVTLSCSPISGHRSVSWYQQTPGQGLQFLFEYFSETQRNKGNFPGRFSGRQFSNSRSEMNVSTLELGDSALYLCASSRGGGIYEQYFGPGTRLTVT.

With regard to this clone: At one of its ends the junction is not consistent with the germline gene, which may arise from a read error. J is TRBJ1-3 and V is TRBV7-7; D unresolved. The germline gives CDR1 SSHAT, CDR2 FNYEAQ (reference sequence). There are 17 residues in the CDR3. In DNA form, the CDR3 reads TGTGCTAGCAGCCGTAGATCCTTTGTCCACCCTGGAAACACCATATATTTT. This translates into CASSRRSFVHPGNTIYF.

This clone was seen just once. V gene TRBV2 combines with J gene TRBJ2-7, with D possibly TRBD1 on 6 matching bases. Germline CDR1 is SNHLY and CDR2 is FYNNEI. Trimming took 7 bases from V and 1 from J, leaving 14 bases between them. The CDR3 loop spans 14 amino acids. The CDR3 DNA reads TGTGCCAGCAATCTGGGACATATTTCCTACGAGCAGTACTTC. Its translation is CASNLGHISYEQYF.

To note about this clone: The identical CDR3 is also encoded by other nucleotide sequences in the sample. The J gene is TRBJ1-5, the V gene TRBV5-1; D remains unclear. The V end was cut by 4 bases, the J end by 0 bases, with 5 bases between. This CDR3 spans 13 amino acids. Germline assignment: CDR1 SGHRS and CDR2 YFSETQ. This CDR3 reads CASSPYSNQPQHF. CDR3 bases: TGCGCCAGCAGCCCCTATAGCAATCAGCCCCAGCATTTT.

The CDR3 DNA reads TGCGCCAGCAGCTTGGATACAGGGAACACTGAAGCTTTCTTT. This translates into CASSLDTGNTEAFF. The V call is TRBV5-1, the J call TRBJ1-1, with D perhaps matching TRBD1 (5 bases). Germline CDR1 SGHRS, CDR2 YFSETQ. This CDR3 spans 14 amino acids. V was trimmed by 0 bases and J by 1 base, leaving 7 bases between them.

The CDR3 here is CASSVDGGSTDTQYF. DNA for the CDR3: TGTGCCAGCAGCGTAGATGGGGGGAGTACAGATACGCAGTATTTT. This chain joins TRBV9 and TRBJ2-3, with TRBD2 as a possible D gene (6 bases). CDR1 is SGDLS, CDR2 YYNGEE, per germline. The CDR3 runs 15 residues. Between the trimmed V and J ends, which lost 0 bases and 3 bases, there was a span of 11 bases.

The chain carries TRBV6-6 and TRBJ2-1; the D is unclear. The CDR3 has 14 residues. With 7 bases removed from V and 5 bases from J, the gap between germline ends came to 15 bases. Germline-derived CDR1 and CDR2 are MNHNY and SVGAGI (reference sequence). In DNA, the CDR3 is TGTGCCAGCATATATTCGACGTCCCACAATGAGCAGTTCTTC. Translation gives CASIYSTSHNEQFF.

This chain links TRBV5-4 with TRBJ1-1; D may be TRBD1 (6 bases). V lost 0 bases to trimming and J lost 4 bases, with 16 bases between them. The CDR3 contains 16 residues. Germline CDR1 reads SGHNT; CDR2 reads YYREEE (reference sequence). The DNA for the CDR3 is TGTGCCAGCAGCTTGGAAAGGACGGGGGGCGGCACTGAAGCTTTCTTT. Amino acids: CASSLERTGGGTEAFF. Full variable domain (remainder filled in from reference TRBV5-4 and TRBJ1-1): ETGVTQSPTHLIKTRGQQVTLRCSSQSGHNTVSWYQQALGQGPQFIFQYYREEENGRGNFPPRFSGLQFPNYSSELNVNALELDDSALYLCASSLERTGGGTEAFFGQGTRLTVV.

This chain's CDR3 is CASLAGDRGSYEQYF. CDR3 DNA: TGTGCCAGCCTCGCCGGGGACAGGGGCTCCTACGAGCAGTACTTC. This sequence joins TRBV6-6 and TRBJ2-7; 10 bases agree with TRBD1. CDR1 and CDR2 (germline): MNHNY, SVGAGI (reference sequence). J lost 0 bases, V lost 8 bases, and 7 bases had no gene match. The CDR3 extends over 15 amino acids.

This chain joins TRBV5-1 and TRBJ1-4, with D perhaps TRBD1 (5 bases). CDR3 length: 14 residues. Looked up from germline, CDR1 is SGHRS and CDR2 is YFSETQ. Trimming left V 5 bases short and J 0 bases short, with 8 bases between. CDR3 DNA: TGCGCCAGCAGAACAGGTTCAACTAATGAAAAACTGTTTTTT. Translation: CASRTGSTNEKLFF.

The rearrangement uses TRBV7-2 and TRBJ1-1; D gene uncertain. With 1 base removed from V and 5 bases from J, the gap between germline ends came to 8 bases. Germline CDR1 is SGHTA and CDR2 is FQGNSA. CDR3 length: 13 amino acids. DNA of the CDR3: TGTGCCAGCAGCTTAGTGGTGTTGACTGAAGCTTTCTTT. It translates to CASSLVVLTEAFF. Filled out from reference TRBV7-2 and TRBJ1-1, the complete variable domain reads GAGVSQSPSNKVTEKGKDVELRCDPISGHTALYWYRQSLGQGLEFLIYFQGNSAPDKSGLPSDRFSAERTGGSVSTLTIQRTQQEDSAVYLCASSLVVLTEAFFGQGTRLTVV.

V usage is TRBV4-2 and J usage is TRBJ1-2; no reliable D call. This CDR3 contains 14 residues. Trimming cost V 6 bases and J 10 bases, with 21 bases left between them. From germline, CDR1 is LGHNA and CDR2 YNFKEQ. The DNA for the CDR3 is TGTGCCAGCAGTACTAATCCTGAGGTTTCGGCCTACACCTTC. Its translation is CASSTNPEVSAYTF.

The chain combines TRBV30 with TRBJ2-5; D is possibly TRBD2 (6 bases). The CDR3 consists of 13 residues. The V gene lost 2 bases and the J gene lost 5 bases, with 12 bases spanning the gap. Looked up from germline, CDR1 is GTSNPN and CDR2 is SVGIG (reference sequence). For the CDR3, the DNA is TGTGCCTGGAGTTATCAAGGAGGGGAGACCCAGTACTTC. Its protein product is CAWSYQGGETQYF.

The genes are TRBV15 and TRBJ1-5; unclear D gene. Germline assignment: CDR1 LNHNV and CDR2 YYDKDF (reference sequence). The CDR3 loop spans 13 amino acids. The V and J ends lost 5 bases and 7 bases respectively, with 12 bases between them. The CDR3 coding sequence is TGTGCCACCAGCTCCCGTCTGGGGCAGCCCCAGCATTTT. This codes for CATSSRLGQPQHF.

The chain carries TRBV7-2 and TRBJ1-5, with D unresolved. Germline CDR1 is SGHTA and CDR2 is FQGNSA. This CDR3 contains 14 residues. V was pared by 5 bases and J by 5 bases, with 13 bases between. CDR3 sequence: CASSPEIWDQPQHF. DNA of the CDR3: TGTGCCAGCAGCCCCGAAATCTGGGATCAGCCCCAGCATTTT.